This T cell receptor beta chain came from a study of blood T cell repertoires in COVID-19. In the study overall: Recovery meant two consecutive negative NP/OP PCR tests, professional clearance, or resolved symptoms. COVID-19 samples from acute and convalescent phases originated in the United States, Italy and Spain. The analysed material was cDNA or gDNA that came from T cells, B-cell-depleted T cells, or PBMCs.

Trimming took 5 bases from V and 4 from J; bases not matched to a gene: 7. This CDR3 comprises 14 residues. Germline V gene lookup returns CDR1 LGHDT and CDR2 YNNKEL (reference sequence). In the source study's methods: Nucleated cell number was recorded as an estimate derived from reference gene primer amplification. Clones were read by immunoSEQ multiplex PCR, and TCRdb kept only the in-frame ones, dropping some. That table gives V, J and clone size, and the DNA gave D and trimming. The data show 200,000 to 250,000 clones, 86% seen once. The receptor's source is a woman in her fifties or sixties in a cohort exposed to, infected with or recovered from COVID-19 (not recorded which). This rearrangement joins TRBV3-1 (or the pseudogene TRBV3-2) to TRBJ2-7, with 8 bases identical to TRBD1. Sample: PBMCs or T cells enriched from blood (not recorded which). CDR3 sequence reads: CASSNRQGKYEQYF. CDR3 nucleotide sequence: TGTGCCAGCAGCAATCGACAGGGGAAGTACGAGCAGTACTTC.